Listed here are 29 T cell receptor beta chains from one sample, sequenced in a study of cytomegalovirus exposure and HLA in healthy donors. Vbeta (60) and Jbeta (13) primers were used in the PCR. Repertoires were generated with immunoSEQ multiplex PCR, while TCRdb's copy carries only in-frame clones and drops some. This table has about 83,000 clones, about 77% appearing once. Sequencing was performed on PBMCs. These receptor sequences come from a man aged 55 to 70 in good health and CMV-seronegative.

J is TRBJ2-4 and V is TRBV2, with D uncertain. This CDR3 contains 15 residues. V was clipped by 2 bases and J by 8 bases, with 16 bases between them. Looked up from germline, CDR1 is SNHLY and CDR2 is FYNNEI. CDR3 DNA: TGTGCCAGCAGTGAATTATTTGATGGGCATGACATTCAGTACTTC. As protein: CASSELFDGHDIQYF.

This clone has just one count. The chain links TRBV30 to TRBJ1-2; D might be TRBD1 (6 bases). The CDR3 loop spans 13 amino acids. V was pared by 0 bases and J by 6 bases, with 11 bases between. CDR1 and CDR2 (germline): GTSNPN, SVGIG (reference sequence). CDR3 sequence: CAWSVRQGNGYTF. The CDR3 DNA sequence: TGTGCCTGGAGTGTACGTCAGGGGAATGGCTACACCTTC. Together with reference TRBV30 and TRBJ1-2, the CDR3 gives the full variable domain: SQTIHQWPATLVQPVGSPLSLECTVEGTSNPNLYWYRQAAGRGLQLLFYSVGIGQISSEVPQNLSASRPQDRQFILSSKKLLLSDSGFYLCAWSVRQGNGYTFGSGTRLTVV.

The CDR3, as DNA: TGTGCCAGCAGCTTACCCTCTTTACGCCGCGGGGGGCCCTACGAGCAGTACTTC. Its protein product is CASSLPSLRRGGPYEQYF. The chain employs TRBV11-2 and TRBJ2-5; 8 nucleotides match TRBD2. The end of the DNA fits TRBJ2-7 better, so the J call may be wrong. The CDR3 contains 18 residues. The germline CDR1 and CDR2 sequences are SGHAT and FQNNGV.

This sequence joins TRBV6-4 and TRBJ2-5, with 7 nucleotides matching TRBD2. CDR3 length equals 15 residues. V gave up 6 bases and J gave up 4 bases; unmatched junction bases: 11. CDR1 is MRHNA and CDR2 is SNTAGT in the germline V gene. The CDR3 bases are TGTGCCAGCAGCTCCGCCGCGGGGGAGATAGAGACCCAGTACTTC. This encodes CASSSAAGEIETQYF.

This clone has only one observation. The rearrangement joins TRBV5-1 to TRBJ1-2, with 7 bases aligning to TRBD1. V was clipped by 4 bases and J by 5 bases; unmatched bases: 5. The length of the CDR3 is 13 residues. From germline, CDR1 is SGHRS and CDR2 YFSETQ. The CDR3, as DNA: TGCGCCAGCAGCCCGGACAGGCGTTATGGCTACACCTTC. It is translated as CASSPDRRYGYTF.

The genes are TRBV18 and TRBJ1-1; a weak D match, TRBD1 (5 bases). The germline V and J ends were trimmed by 6 bases and 11 bases, with 28 bases remaining between them. Germline V gives CDR1 KGHSH, CDR2 LQKENI. The CDR3 contains 16 residues. The CDR3 is CASSPYATPDTGGAFF. The CDR3 DNA reads TGTGCCAGCTCTCCCTACGCAACTCCGGACACCGGCGGCGCTTTCTTT.

This clone came up a few times. The CDR3 loop is CASSIDGGGGTEAFF. CDR3 nucleotide sequence: TGTGCCAGTAGTATAGATGGCGGGGGAGGGACTGAAGCTTTCTTT. The rearrangement links TRBV19 to TRBJ1-1; a weak D match, TRBD1 (5 bases). Between the trimmed V and J ends, which lost 0 bases and 5 bases, there was a span of 13 bases. There are 15 residues in the CDR3. The germline V gene encodes CDR1 LNHDA and CDR2 SQIVND (reference sequence).

V is TRBV9 and J is TRBJ2-3, with TRBD1 identical over 7 bases. From germline, CDR1 is SGDLS and CDR2 YYNGEE. This CDR3 is 16 amino acids long. The V and J ends lost 0 bases and 2 bases, in that order; junction bases with no gene match: 6. This CDR3 reads CASSVVEGAPTDTQYF. In DNA, the CDR3 is TGTGCCAGCAGCGTAGTTGAGGGGGCCCCCACAGATACGCAGTATTTT.

This clone has more than one count but fewer than ten. The rearrangement joins TRBV5-5 to TRBJ2-2; 10 bases line up with TRBD1. The CDR3 length is 17 residues. Germline trimming cut 4 bases from V and 5 bases from J; bases unmatched to any gene: 11. Germline CDR1 is SGHKS and CDR2 is YYEKEE (reference sequence). The CDR3 DNA follows: TGTGCCAGCAGCAAACGCGGGACAGGGGATCGGACCGGGGAGCTGTTTTTT. It specifies CASSKRGTGDRTGELFF.

The CDR3 nucleotides are TGTGCCAGCAGCCCCACAGGGGTCGTCTACGAGCAGTACTTC. It codes for CASSPTGVVYEQYF. The J gene is TRBJ2-5, the V gene TRBV11-1; 7 nucleotides line up with TRBD1. The last part of the DNA fits TRBJ2-7 better; the J call may be wrong. The CDR3 spans 14 residues. Germline CDR1 SGHAT, CDR2 FQDESV (reference sequence).

V gene TRBV7-9 combines with J gene TRBJ2-1; 7 nucleotides line up with TRBD2. Germline values: CDR1 SEHNR, CDR2 FQNEAQ (reference sequence). Trimming at V came to 5 bases and at J to 5 bases, leaving 21 bases not matched to a gene. The CDR3 runs to 19 residues. CDR3: CASSPRGGDYLNYNNEQFF. DNA for the CDR3: TGTGCCAGCAGCCCCCGTGGAGGGGACTACCTCAATTATAACAATGAGCAGTTCTTC.

V is TRBV6-1 and J is TRBJ1-2; 10 bases map to TRBD1. V trimming: 6 bases; J trimming: 8 bases; junction bases outside the gene matches: 9. Looked up from germline, CDR1 is MNHNS and CDR2 is SASEGT. CDR3 size: 14 residues. The CDR3 is CASRGTGVIGGYTF. CDR3 coding DNA: TGTGCCAGCAGGGGGACAGGGGTTATAGGGGGCTACACCTTC.

As DNA, the CDR3 is TGTGCCAGCAGCCCGTCAAGGGCGGGGGTTTACAATGAGCAGTTCTTC. Residues: CASSPSRAGVYNEQFF. This chain links TRBV7-2 with TRBJ2-1, with 7 positions matching TRBD2. This CDR3 spans 16 amino acids. Germline trimming cut 5 bases from V and 4 bases from J; bases unmatched to any gene: 11. Germline V lookup: CDR1 SGHTA, CDR2 FQGNSA.

The chain combines TRBV11-2 with TRBJ1-2; D not certain. The CDR3 loop spans 17 amino acids. CDR1 is SGHAT and CDR2 is FQNNGV in the germline V gene. V gave up 2 bases and J gave up 6 bases, with 22 bases separating them. The CDR3 loop reads CASSLNPAPGGGDGYTF. The DNA for the CDR3 is TGTGCCAGCAGCTTAAATCCCGCGCCGGGAGGCGGGGATGGCTACACCTTC. Together with reference TRBV11-2 and TRBJ1-2, the CDR3 gives the full variable domain: EAGVAQSPRYKIIEKRQSVAFWCNPISGHATLYWYQQILGQGPKLLIQFQNNGVVDDSQLPKDRFSAERLKGVDSTLKIQPAKLEDSAVYLCASSLNPAPGGGDGYTFGSGTRLTVV.

This clone was recorded a few times. V gene TRBV6-1 combines with J gene TRBJ2-7, with 7 positions matching TRBD1. This CDR3 has 14 residues. Germline V gene data show CDR1 as MNHNS and CDR2 as SASEGT. The V and J ends lost 7 bases and 0 bases, in that order; junction bases with no gene match: 6. CDR3 nucleotides: TGTGCCAGCAATTACGAGGGGGCCTCCTACGAGCAGTACTTC. It specifies CASNYEGASYEQYF.

The chain links TRBV6-1 to TRBJ1-5; D perhaps matches TRBD1 (6 bases). The CDR3 contains 13 residues. V lost 6 bases and J 6 bases, leaving 12 bases between the germline ends. The V gene's germline CDR1 is MNHNS and CDR2 SASEGT. The CDR3 protein is CASRWAGVQPQHF. The CDR3 bases are TGTGCCAGCAGGTGGGCAGGGGTTCAGCCCCAGCATTTT.

V is TRBV9 and J is TRBJ2-7, with 11 bases identical to TRBD2. The CDR3 is 16 residues long. Trimming took 0 bases from V and 4 from J; bases not matched to a gene: 6. Germline V lookup: CDR1 SGDLS, CDR2 YYNGEE. The CDR3 region is CASSVGLAGGLYEQYF. CDR3 DNA sequence: TGTGCCAGCAGCGTAGGGTTAGCGGGGGGGCTATACGAGCAGTACTTC.

This clone was counted at least ten times. This chain links TRBV6-1 with TRBJ1-1; a weak D match, TRBD1 (5 bases). Trimming left V 6 bases short and J 4 bases short, with 18 bases between. The CDR3 has 15 amino acids. Per germline, CDR1 MNHNS and CDR2 SASEGT. The CDR3 DNA sequence: TGTGCCAGCAGCGACAAGGGGCGCGGGATCACTGAAGCTTTCTTT. Its protein is CASSDKGRGITEAFF.

This clone was counted a few times. The chain joins TRBV30 to TRBJ2-7; TRBD2 agrees at 9 bases. V trimming: 1 base; J trimming: 1 base; junction bases outside the gene matches: 5. Germline CDR1 and CDR2: GTSNPN and SVGIG (reference sequence). This CDR3 is built from 15 residues. As DNA, the CDR3 is TGTGCCTGGAGTGCACACACTAGCGGGTCCTACGAGCAGTACTTC. It encodes CAWSAHTSGSYEQYF.

V is TRBV19 and J is TRBJ1-1; D not certain. The germline CDR1 and CDR2 sequences are LNHDA and SQIVND (reference sequence). Trimming cost V 0 bases and J 6 bases, with 8 bases left between them. The CDR3 has 13 amino acids. The CDR3 bases are TGTGCCAGTAGTATAGATCTGAGTGCTGAAGCTTTCTTT. Translation gives CASSIDLSAEAFF. The full variable domain, with the rest looked up from reference TRBV19 and TRBJ1-1, is DGGITQSPKYLFRKEGQNVTLSCEQNLNHDAMYWYRQDPGQGLRLIYYSQIVNDFQKGDIAEGYSVSREKKESFPLTVTSAQKNPTAFYLCASSIDLSAEAFFGQGTRLTVV.

The sample holds a few counts of this clone. The chain combines TRBV29-1 with TRBJ2-7; D may be TRBD2 (7 bases). The CDR3 has 18 amino acids. Germline loops: CDR1 SQVTM, CDR2 ANQGSEA. V was cut by 6 bases and J by 2 bases, with 29 bases left in between. CDR3 nucleotides: TGCAGCGTGGGCGGGGGCCGGATCAGTCTTGACGGCGCCTACGAGCAGTACTTC. It specifies CSVGGGRISLDGAYEQYF.

The CDR3 loop is CASGPLQGPETQYF. CDR3 coding DNA: TGTGCTAGTGGACCCTTACAGGGCCCAGAGACCCAGTACTTC. This chain uses TRBV12-5 with TRBJ2-5, with D maybe TRBD1 (6 bases). Germline lookup yields CDR1 LGHNT and CDR2 FRNRAP. The CDR3 spans 14 residues. The V and J ends lost 6 bases and 4 bases respectively, with 15 bases between them.

The rearrangement uses TRBV2 and TRBJ1-4; the match to TRBD1 covers 10 bases. CDR1 is SNHLY, CDR2 FYNNEI, per germline. The CDR3 totals 16 residues. Trimming cost V 2 bases and J 7 bases; bases outside gene matches: 7. CDR3 protein: CASSEWGQGQVEKLFF. CDR3 sequence (DNA): TGTGCCAGCAGTGAATGGGGACAGGGGCAGGTTGAAAAACTGTTTTTT.

The chain combines TRBV10-1 with TRBJ2-1; tentative D call: TRBD1 (7 bases). This CDR3 region has 14 residues. The germline V gene has CDR1 WNHNN and CDR2 SYGVQD (reference sequence). The V and J ends lost 8 bases and 9 bases respectively, with 20 bases between them. In DNA, the CDR3 is TGCGCCAGCGGACCGGAGGGGGCATCTAGTGAGCAGTTCTTC. Its translation is CASGPEGASSEQFF.

In regard to this clone: The sample carries other DNA sequences with the same CDR3. The gene calls are TRBV14 and TRBJ1-6; D uncertain. The CDR3 spans 14 residues. Trimming left V 3 bases short and J 7 bases short, with 10 bases between. The germline V gene encodes CDR1 SGHDN and CDR2 FVKESK. CDR3 sequence (DNA): TGTGCCAGCAGCCACAGGCAGAAGAATTCACCCCTCCACTTT. Encoded protein: CASSHRQKNSPLHF.

This clone was detected only once. The J gene is TRBJ1-5, the V gene TRBV19; D unresolved. The CDR3 sequence is 16 residues long. V was pared by 6 bases and J by 6 bases, with 21 bases between. CDR1 and CDR2 (germline): LNHDA, SQIVND (reference sequence). The CDR3 loop is CASRQLGGVRGQPQHF. As DNA, the CDR3 is TGTGCCAGTAGGCAGTTGGGCGGGGTTCGGGGTCAGCCCCAGCATTTT.

This clone was observed a handful of times. The rearrangement uses TRBV9 and TRBJ2-7, with 10 bases lining up with TRBD1. The CDR3 has 16 residues. V was clipped by 4 bases and J by 2 bases; unmatched bases: 9. Germline values: CDR1 SGDLS, CDR2 YYNGEE. In nucleotides, the CDR3 is TGTGCCAGCAGCCCCAGTACTGGGACAGGGGCCTACGAGCAGTACTTC. The encoded protein is CASSPSTGTGAYEQYF.

V and J are TRBV19 and TRBJ1-2; 8 nucleotides line up with TRBD1. V lost 7 bases and J lost 6; bases outside the gene matches: 22. The CDR3 extends over 18 amino acids. Germline V gives CDR1 LNHDA, CDR2 SQIVND (reference sequence). CDR3 nucleotide sequence: TGTGCCAGTACCCATTCCACCGGGACAGGCATTTGGCTGCATGGCTACACCTTC. Amino acid sequence: CASTHSTGTGIWLHGYTF. The full variable domain, its missing parts supplied by reference TRBV19 and TRBJ1-2, is DGGITQSPKYLFRKEGQNVTLSCEQNLNHDAMYWYRQDPGQGLRLIYYSQIVNDFQKGDIAEGYSVSREKKESFPLTVTSAQKNPTAFYLCASTHSTGTGIWLHGYTFGSGTRLTVV.

The chain joins TRBV5-1 to TRBJ2-2; 12 nucleotides match TRBD2. The CDR3 totals 19 residues. The V gene's germline CDR1 is SGHRS and CDR2 YFSETQ. Unmatched junction bases numbered 16, after V lost 4 bases and J lost 6 bases. The CDR3 protein is CASSVSVTSGGVGAGELFF. DNA of the CDR3: TGCGCCAGCAGCGTTTCAGTGACTAGCGGGGGCGTTGGGGCCGGGGAGCTGTTTTTT. The whole variable domain, filled in from reference TRBV5-1 and TRBJ2-2, reads KAGVTQTPRYLIKTRGQQVTLSCSPISGHRSVSWYQQTPGQGLQFLFEYFSETQRNKGNFPGRFSGRQFSNSRSEMNVSTLELGDSALYLCASSVSVTSGGVGAGELFFGEGSRLTVL.